This T cell receptor beta chain was sequenced in a study of T cells in women clearing cervical HPV infection. Study details: No precancer developed; the control's incident HPV16 infection cleared within 12 months.

The V gene's germline CDR1 is SNHLY and CDR2 FYNNEI. With 5 bases removed from V and 0 bases from J, the gap between germline ends came to 13 bases. The CDR3 sequence is 16 residues long. Concerning this clone itself: The CDR3 is cut off 3 residues early in the read; its end comes from the germline J gene.

Profiling relied on immunoSEQ multiplex PCR, and the TCRdb table lists in-frame clones only, not all of them. In all, the sample yields under 40,000 clones. Sequenced input: blood buffy coat. The chain is built from TRBV2 and TRBJ1-4; possible D gene TRBD1, 5 bases. This sequence was found in a woman aged 18-70 years with a cervical HPV16 infection that either progressed to CIN3+ or cleared (not recorded which). CDR3 bases read: TGTGCCAGCAGTCCCCAAGGACATACAACTAATGAAAAA. Protein product: CASSPQGHTTNEK. The complete CDR3 protein is CASSPQGHTTNEKLFF.